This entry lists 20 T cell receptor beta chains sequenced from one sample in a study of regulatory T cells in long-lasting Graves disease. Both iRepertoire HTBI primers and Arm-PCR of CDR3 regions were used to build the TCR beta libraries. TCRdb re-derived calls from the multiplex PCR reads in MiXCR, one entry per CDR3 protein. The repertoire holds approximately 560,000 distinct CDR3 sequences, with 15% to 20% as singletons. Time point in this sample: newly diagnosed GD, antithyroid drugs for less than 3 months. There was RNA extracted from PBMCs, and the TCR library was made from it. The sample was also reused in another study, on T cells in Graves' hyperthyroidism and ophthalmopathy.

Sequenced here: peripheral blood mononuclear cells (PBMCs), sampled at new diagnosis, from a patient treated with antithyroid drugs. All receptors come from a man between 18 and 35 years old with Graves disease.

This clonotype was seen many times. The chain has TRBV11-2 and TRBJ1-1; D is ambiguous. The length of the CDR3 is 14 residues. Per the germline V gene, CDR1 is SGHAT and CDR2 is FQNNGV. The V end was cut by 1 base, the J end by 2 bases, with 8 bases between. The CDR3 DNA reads TGTGCCAGCAGCTTAGGCAGAACAAACACTGAAGCTTTCTTT. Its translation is CASSLGRTNTEAFF.

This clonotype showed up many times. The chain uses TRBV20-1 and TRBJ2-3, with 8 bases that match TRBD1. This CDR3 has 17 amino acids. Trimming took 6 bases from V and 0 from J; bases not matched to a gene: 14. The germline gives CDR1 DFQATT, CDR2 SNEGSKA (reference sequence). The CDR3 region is CSAGGTGAWGSTDTQYF. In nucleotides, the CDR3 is TGCAGTGCAGGGGGGACAGGAGCCTGGGGGAGCACAGATACGCAGTATTTT.

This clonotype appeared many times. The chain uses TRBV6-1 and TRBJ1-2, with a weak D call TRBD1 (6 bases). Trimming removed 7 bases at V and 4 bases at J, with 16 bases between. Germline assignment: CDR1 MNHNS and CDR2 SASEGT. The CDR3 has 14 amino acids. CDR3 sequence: CASTHRQDVYGYTF. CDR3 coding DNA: TGTGCCAGCACCCACAGACAGGACGTCTATGGCTACACCTTC.

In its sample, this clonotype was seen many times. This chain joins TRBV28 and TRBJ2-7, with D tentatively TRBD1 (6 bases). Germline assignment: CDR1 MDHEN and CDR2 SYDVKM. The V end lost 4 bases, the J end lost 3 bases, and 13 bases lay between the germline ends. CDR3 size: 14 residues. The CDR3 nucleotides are TGTGCCAGCAGTTCCCAATCCAGGGGCTACGAGCAGTACTTC. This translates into CASSSQSRGYEQYF.

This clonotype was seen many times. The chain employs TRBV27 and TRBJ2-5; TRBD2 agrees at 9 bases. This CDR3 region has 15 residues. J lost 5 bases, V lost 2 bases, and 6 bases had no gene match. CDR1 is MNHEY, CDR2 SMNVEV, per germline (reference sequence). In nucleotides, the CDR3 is TGTGCCAGCAGTTTAGGCGGGAGGGCCAGGGAGACCCAGTACTTC. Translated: CASSLGGRARETQYF.

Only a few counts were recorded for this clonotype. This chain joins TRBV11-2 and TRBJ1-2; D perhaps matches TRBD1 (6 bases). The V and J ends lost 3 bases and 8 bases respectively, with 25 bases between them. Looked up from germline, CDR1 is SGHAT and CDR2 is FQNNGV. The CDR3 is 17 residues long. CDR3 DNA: TGTGCCAGCAGCTTCACGCCCGGAGGACAGTCCTTGGGGGGCTACACCTTC. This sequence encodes CASSFTPGGQSLGGYTF.

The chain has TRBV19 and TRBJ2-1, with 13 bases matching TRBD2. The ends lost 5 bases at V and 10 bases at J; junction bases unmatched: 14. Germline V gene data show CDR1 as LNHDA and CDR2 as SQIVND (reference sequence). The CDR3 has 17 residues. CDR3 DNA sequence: TGTGCCAGTAGTCGGAAAGGGACTAGCGGGGTGGGAGCGGAGCAGTTCTTC. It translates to CASSRKGTSGVGAEQFF. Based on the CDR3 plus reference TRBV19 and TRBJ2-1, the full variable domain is DGGITQSPKYLFRKEGQNVTLSCEQNLNHDAMYWYRQDPGQGLRLIYYSQIVNDFQKGDIAEGYSVSREKKESFPLTVTSAQKNPTAFYLCASSRKGTSGVGAEQFFGPGTRLTVL.

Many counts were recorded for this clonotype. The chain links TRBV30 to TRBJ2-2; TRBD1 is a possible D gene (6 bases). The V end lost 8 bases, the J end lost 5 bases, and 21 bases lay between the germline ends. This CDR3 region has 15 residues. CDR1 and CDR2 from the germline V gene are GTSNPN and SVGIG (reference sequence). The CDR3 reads CARQGIGLRTGELFF. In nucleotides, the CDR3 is TGTGCCCGGCAGGGGATAGGGTTAAGGACCGGGGAGCTGTTTTTT.

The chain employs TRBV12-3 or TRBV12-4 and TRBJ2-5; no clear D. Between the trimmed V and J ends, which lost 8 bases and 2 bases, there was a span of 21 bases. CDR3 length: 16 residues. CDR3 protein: CASAFSSAEFQETQYF. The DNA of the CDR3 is TGTGCCAGCGCCTTTTCAAGCGCGGAATTTCAAGAGACCCAGTACTTC.

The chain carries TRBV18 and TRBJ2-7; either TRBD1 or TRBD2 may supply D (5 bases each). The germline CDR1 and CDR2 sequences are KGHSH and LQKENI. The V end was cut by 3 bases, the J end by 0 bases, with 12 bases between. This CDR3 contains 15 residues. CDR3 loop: CASSPFRDGSYEQYF. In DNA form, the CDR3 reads TGTGCCAGCTCACCTTTCCGGGACGGCTCCTACGAGCAGTACTTC. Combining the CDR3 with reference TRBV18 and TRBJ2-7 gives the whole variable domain NAGVMQNPRHLVRRRGQEARLRCSPMKGHSHVYWYRQLPEEGLKFMVYLQKENIIDESGMPKERFSAEFPKEGPSILRIQQVVRGDSAAYFCASSPFRDGSYEQYFGPGTRLTVT.

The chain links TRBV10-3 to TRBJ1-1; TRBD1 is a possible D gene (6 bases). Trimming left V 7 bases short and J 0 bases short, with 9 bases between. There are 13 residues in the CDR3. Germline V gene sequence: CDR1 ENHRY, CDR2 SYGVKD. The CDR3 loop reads CAIKGGVNTEAFF. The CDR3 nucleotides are TGTGCCATCAAGGGGGGCGTGAACACTGAAGCTTTCTTT.

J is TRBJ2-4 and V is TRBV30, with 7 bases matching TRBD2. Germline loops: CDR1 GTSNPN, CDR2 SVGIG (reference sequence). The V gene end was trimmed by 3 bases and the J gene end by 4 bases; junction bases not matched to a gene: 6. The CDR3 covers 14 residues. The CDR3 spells CAWRAQGGKNIQYF. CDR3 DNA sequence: TGTGCCTGGAGGGCCCAGGGAGGGAAAAACATTCAGTACTTC.

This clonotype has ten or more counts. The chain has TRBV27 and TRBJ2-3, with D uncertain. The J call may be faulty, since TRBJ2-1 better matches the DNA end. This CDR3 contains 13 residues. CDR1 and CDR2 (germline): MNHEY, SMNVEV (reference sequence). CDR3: CASSYLHYNEQFF. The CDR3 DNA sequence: TGTGCCAGCAGTTATCTCCATTACAATGAGCAGTTCTTC.

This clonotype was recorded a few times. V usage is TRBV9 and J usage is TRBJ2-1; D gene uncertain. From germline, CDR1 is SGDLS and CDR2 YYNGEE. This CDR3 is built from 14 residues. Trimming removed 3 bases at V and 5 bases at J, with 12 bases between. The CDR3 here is CASSALWVDNEQFF. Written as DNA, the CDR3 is TGTGCCAGCAGCGCCCTTTGGGTCGACAATGAGCAGTTCTTC. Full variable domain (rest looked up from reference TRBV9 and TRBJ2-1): DSGVTQTPKHLITATGQRVTLRCSPRSGDLSVYWYQQSLDQGLQFLIQYYNGEERAKGNILERFSAQQFPDLHSELNLSSLELGDSALYFCASSALWVDNEQFFGPGTRLTVL.

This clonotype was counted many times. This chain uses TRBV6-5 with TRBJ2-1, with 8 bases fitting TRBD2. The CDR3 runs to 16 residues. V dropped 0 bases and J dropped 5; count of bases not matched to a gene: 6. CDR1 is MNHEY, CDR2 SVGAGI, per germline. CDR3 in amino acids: CASSYSKGLGHNEQFF. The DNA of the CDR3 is TGTGCCAGCAGTTACTCGAAGGGACTAGGTCACAATGAGCAGTTCTTC.

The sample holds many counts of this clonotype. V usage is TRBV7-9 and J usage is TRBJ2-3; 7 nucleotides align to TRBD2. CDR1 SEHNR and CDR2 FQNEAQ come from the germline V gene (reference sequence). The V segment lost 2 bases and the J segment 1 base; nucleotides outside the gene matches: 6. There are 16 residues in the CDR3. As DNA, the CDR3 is TGTGCCAGCAGCTTAATAGTCCTAGCGGGCACAGATACGCAGTATTTT. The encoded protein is CASSLIVLAGTDTQYF. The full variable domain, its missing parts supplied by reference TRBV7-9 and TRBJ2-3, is DTGVSQNPRHKITKRGQNVTFRCDPISEHNRLYWYRQTLGQGPEFLTYFQNEAQLEKSRLLSDRFSAERPKGSFSTLEIQRTEQGDSAMYLCASSLIVLAGTDTQYFGPGTRLTVL.

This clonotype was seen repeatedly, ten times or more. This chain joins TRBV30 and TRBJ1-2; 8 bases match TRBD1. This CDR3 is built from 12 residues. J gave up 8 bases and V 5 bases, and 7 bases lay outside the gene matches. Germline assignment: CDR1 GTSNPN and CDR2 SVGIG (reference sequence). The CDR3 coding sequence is TGTGCCTGGGGGACAGGTTGGTGGGGCTACACCTTC. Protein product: CAWGTGWWGYTF.

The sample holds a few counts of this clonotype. CDR3 coding DNA: TGTGCCAGCAGCCAAGACCGAAGGTTGGTGGATACGCAGTATTTT. Translated: CASSQDRRLVDTQYF. J is TRBJ2-3 and V is TRBV14; D not certain. This CDR3 is 15 amino acids long. V was clipped by 0 bases and J by 6 bases, with 13 bases between them. Germline assignment: CDR1 SGHDN and CDR2 FVKESK. Full variable domain (rest looked up from reference TRBV14 and TRBJ2-3): EAGVTQFPSHSVIEKGQTVTLRCDPISGHDNLYWYRRVMGKEIKFLLHFVKESKQDESGMPNNRFLAERTGGTYSTLKVQPAELEDSGVYFCASSQDRRLVDTQYFGPGTRLTVL.

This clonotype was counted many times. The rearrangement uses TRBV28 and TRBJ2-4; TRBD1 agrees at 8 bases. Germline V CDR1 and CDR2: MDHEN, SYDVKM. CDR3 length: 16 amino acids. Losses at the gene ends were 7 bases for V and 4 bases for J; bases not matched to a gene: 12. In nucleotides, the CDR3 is TGTGCCAGCACCCCCGCGGACAGGGCGTTGAAAAACATTCAGTACTTC. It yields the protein CASTPADRALKNIQYF.

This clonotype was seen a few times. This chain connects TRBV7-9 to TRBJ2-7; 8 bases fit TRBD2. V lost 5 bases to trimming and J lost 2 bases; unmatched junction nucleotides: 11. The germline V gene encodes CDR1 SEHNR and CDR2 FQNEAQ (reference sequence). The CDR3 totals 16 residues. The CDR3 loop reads CASSPAGSGGTYEQYF. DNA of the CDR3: TGTGCCAGCAGCCCAGCGGGGAGCGGGGGAACCTACGAGCAGTACTTC.